The present T cell receptor (beta chain) was sequenced within a study of cytomegalovirus exposure and HLA in healthy donors. CDR1 KGHSH and CDR2 LQKENI come from the germline V gene. This CDR3 region has 15 residues. J gave up 0 bases and V 4 bases, and 5 bases lay outside the gene matches. Primers included in the PCR were 60 Vbeta and 13 Jbeta primers. TCRdb's table, derived via immunoSEQ multiplex PCR, lists solely in-frame clones and lacks some. The data show some 180,000 clones, 75% to 90% seen once. The chain uses TRBV18 and TRBJ1-1; 7 bases are shared with TRBD1. This TCR came from a girl under 18 in good health and CMV-seropositive. Material for sequencing was PBMCs. The CDR3 spells CASSLAGGMNTEAFF. The CDR3 DNA follows: TGTGCCAGCTCACTGGCAGGGGGGATGAACACTGAAGCTTTCTTT.